A selection of T cell receptor beta chains follows, all from one sample in a study of T cell responses to AZD1222 COVID-19 vaccine. TCRdb keeps only in-frame clones here, not all; method: immunoSEQ multiplex PCR. Here the sample spans 85,000 to 110,000 clones, about 90% being singletons. Sequencing used peripheral blood, obtained on day 0 of AZD1222 vaccination. The source is an adult in good health. Both conserved end residues are part of each CDR3. D genes are given only for firm matches. Clone size is given for some rows only: seen once, a few or many times, or a class if the clone is expanded.

NA	TRBJ1-4	TRBV10-3	NA	TGTGCCATCAGTGAATTGGGTAGGACGGCAACTAATGAAAAACTGTTTTTT	CAISELGRTATNEKLFF
NA	TRBJ1-5	TRBV5-5	NA	TGTGCCAGCAGCTTGGATTTGGGGATGGGTAGCAATCAGCCCCAGCATTTT	CASSLDLGMGSNQPQHF
NA	TRBJ2-1	TRBV5-6	NA	TGTGCCAGCAGCGAGGTGTCAGGTAGGGCGTCAAGGCAGTTCTTC	CASSEVSGRASRQFF
TRBD1	TRBJ1-5	TRBV7-8	NA	TGTGCCAGCAGCCCGGGACAGGGGCCATATCAGCCCCAGCATTTT	CASSPGQGPYQPQHF
TRBD1	TRBJ2-2	TRBV11-1	NA	TGTGCCAGCAGTCGTGACAGGGATTCCGGGGAGCTGTTTTTT	CASSRDRDSGELFF
TRBD2	TRBJ2-1	TRBV7-3	few	TGTGCCAGCAGCTTACTAGCGGGGGGCTACAATGAGCAGTTCTTC	CASSLLAGGYNEQFF
NA	TRBJ2-1	TRBV5-6	NA	TGTGCCAGCAGCTCAAGGAGGGGGGCCAATGAGCAGTTCTTC	CASSSRRGANEQFF
NA	TRBJ1-2	TRBV7-9	NA	TGTGCCAGCAGTATTCTGGCCCCCAGCTACACCTTC	CASSILAPSYTF
TRBD1	TRBJ2-3	TRBV15	NA	TGTGCCACCAGCAGAGGACAGGGGGCAGATACGCAGTATTTT	CATSRGQGADTQYF
NA	TRBJ1-3	TRBV6-5	NA	TGTGCCAGCAAGGGGGTTGACACCATATATTTT	CASKGVDTIYF
NA	TRBJ2-6	TRBV6-5	NA	TGTGCCAGCACCCAAGCGGGTTCTGGGGCCAACGTCCTGACTTTC	CASTQAGSGANVLTF